This note documents a single TCR beta chain sequence. Its antigen is not known. The source of the sample is a study of graft-versus-host responses after intestinal transplantation. Across the whole study: Grafts were multivisceral, liver-intestinal, or isolated intestinal.

This CDR3 is 14 amino acids long. V lost 3 bases and J lost 6; bases outside the gene matches: 1. The germline V gene encodes CDR1 MNHEY and CDR2 SMNVEV (reference sequence). TCRdb's table, derived via immunoSEQ multiplex PCR, lists solely in-frame clones and lacks some. Seen here are some 90,000 clones, 90% to 95% observed once, and the top ten hold roughly 0.49%. The J gene is TRBJ2-1, the V gene TRBV27, with TRBD1 matching 11 bases. Source: unstimulated CD8+ T cells sorted from spleen or lymph node cells, taken before intestinal transplant. The origin of this receptor is a human donor who received an intestinal transplant. The CDR3 nucleotides read TGTGCCAGCAGTTTGGGGACAGGGGGCAATGAGCAGTTCTTC. Translation gives CASSLGTGGNEQFF.